These 2 T cell receptor beta chains were all obtained from the same sample, sequenced in a study of radiation and T cells in renal cell carcinoma. The time point was: blood 2 weeks post-SBRT. Treatment of the sample: 15 Gy SBRT to primary tumor, nephrectomy 4 weeks later. Using immunoSEQ multiplex PCR, the repertoire was profiled, and TCRdb retains in-frame clones only, with some absent. Among some 76,000 clones listed, over 80% were seen once. This specimen consisted of blood, obtained from a patient whose treatment included radiotherapy and nephrectomy. These receptors all stem from a man aged 60-69 years with renal cell carcinoma.

This chain joins TRBV7-9 and TRBJ2-2; a possible D gene is TRBD2 (6 bases). This CDR3 contains 15 residues. V was cut by 5 bases and J by 7 bases, with 17 bases left in between. CDR1 SEHNR and CDR2 FQNEAQ come from the germline V gene (reference sequence). As DNA, the CDR3 is TGTGCCAGCAGCGGCCCTCTAGCGTCGGGCGGGGAGCTGTTTTTT. Amino acids: CASSGPLASGGELFF. Full variable domain (rest looked up from reference TRBV7-9 and TRBJ2-2): DTGVSQNPRHKITKRGQNVTFRCDPISEHNRLYWYRQTLGQGPEFLTYFQNEAQLEKSRLLSDRFSAERPKGSFSTLEIQRTEQGDSAMYLCASSGPLASGGELFFGEGSRLTVL.

In regard to this clone: Other DNA sequences in this specimen translate into the identical CDR3. The gene calls are TRBV2 and TRBJ2-7; 11 bases match TRBD2. Germline trimming cut 5 bases from V and 4 bases from J; bases unmatched to any gene: 4. The CDR3 spans 14 residues. From germline, CDR1 is SNHLY and CDR2 FYNNEI. In DNA form, the CDR3 reads TGTGCCAGCAGTCCCGGGACTAGCGGATACGAGCAGTACTTC. It specifies CASSPGTSGYEQYF.